This entry lists 9 T cell receptor beta chains sequenced from one sample in a study of spatial heterogeneity in lung cancer. Notes on the study in general: In tumors, expanded intratumoral alpha and beta TCR counts tracked mutation counts.

One entry per CDR3 protein, called by TCRdb with MiXCR from the 5' RACE reads. The sample holds about 100,000 distinct CDR3 sequences; 4.4% are singletons and the top ten take 21%. For these receptors, no antigen is known. Time point denoted: sample taken at primary tumor resection. Sequencing used lung tumor tissue, obtained at surgery. Receptors originate from a male donor with early-stage non-small cell lung cancer.

This clonotype appeared a few times. Compared with germline, one end of the junction differs, possibly owing to a read error. J is TRBJ2-3 and V is TRBV28, with 8 nucleotides matching TRBD1. Germline CDR1 MDHEN, CDR2 SYDVKM. The CDR3 loop spans 16 amino acids. The CDR3 region has the DNA TGTGCCAGCAGTCCGACAGGGGTTTATTCGGGTGTTACGCGGTATTTT. It encodes CASSPTGVYSGVTRYF.

This clonotype appeared many times. The chain employs TRBV28 and TRBJ2-5; D gene unclear. The germline gives CDR1 MDHEN, CDR2 SYDVKM. V was trimmed by 4 bases and J by 5 bases, leaving 11 bases between them. The CDR3 is 13 amino acids. As DNA, the CDR3 is TGTGCCAGCAGTTCTTTTCATAGGGAGACCCAGTACTTC. This translates into CASSSFHRETQYF.

This clonotype was counted only a few times. V and J are TRBV29-1 and TRBJ2-1; D is possibly TRBD2 (6 bases). The V gene lost 4 bases and the J gene lost 10 bases, with 23 bases spanning the gap. In germline, CDR1 is SQVTM, CDR2 ANQGSEA. This CDR3 has 15 amino acids. CDR3 DNA: TGCAGCGTTGGTTATTTCAGCGGGTACGGCTGGGAGCAGTTCTTC. Translating it yields CSVGYFSGYGWEQFF.

This clonotype was counted a few times. The rearrangement links TRBV7-9 to TRBJ2-7; 9 positions agree with TRBD2. The junction had 10 bases not matched to a gene; V was cut back by 5 bases and J by 5 bases. The CDR3 runs to 15 residues. Germline values: CDR1 SEHNR, CDR2 FQNEAQ (reference sequence). CDR3 sequence (DNA): TGTGCCAGCAGCCCCTTTGCTAGCGGGACCCACGAGCAGTACTTC. Translation gives CASSPFASGTHEQYF.

This clonotype was recorded at least ten times. The chain uses TRBV28 and TRBJ1-5, with D tentatively TRBD1 (5 bases). Germline assignment: CDR1 MDHEN and CDR2 SYDVKM. The germline V and J ends were trimmed by 2 bases and 2 bases, with 7 bases remaining between them. This CDR3 has 14 amino acids. CDR3 DNA: TGTGCCAGCAGTTTACCGGGGGGCAATCAGCCCCAGCATTTT. Translating gives CASSLPGGNQPQHF.

At least ten counts were recorded for this clonotype. For the CDR3, the DNA is TGTGCCAGCAGTCTTTTTCCCGGGACTAGCCTATACACCGGGGAGCTGTTTTTT. It specifies CASSLFPGTSLYTGELFF. This rearrangement joins TRBV6-5 to TRBJ2-2, with 9 bases aligning to TRBD2. CDR1 and CDR2 from the germline V gene are MNHEY and SVGAGI. With 5 bases clipped from V and 3 bases from J, the junction kept 13 bases outside the gene matches. The CDR3 spans 18 residues.

Many counts were recorded for this clonotype. This chain uses TRBV20-1 with TRBJ2-5; D may match TRBD1 or TRBD2 (5 bases each). This CDR3 is built from 13 residues. Germline CDR1 is DFQATT and CDR2 is SNEGSKA (reference sequence). Deletions cut 1 base from V and 5 bases from J, with 11 bases between. The DNA for the CDR3 is TGCAGTGCTAGAGTTTCTGGGACCGAGACCCAGTACTTC. Its translation is CSARVSGTETQYF.

This clonotype has only a few counts. The V gene is TRBV28, the J gene TRBJ2-5, with 8 bases that match TRBD2. The V segment lost 11 bases and the J segment 2 bases; nucleotides outside the gene matches: 7. Germline CDR1 MDHEN, CDR2 SYDVKM. The CDR3 is made up of 13 amino acids. The CDR3 DNA reads TGTGCCGGCCGGGGGGGCGGACAAGAGACCCAGTACTTC. It is translated as CAGRGGGQETQYF.

Many counts were recorded for this clonotype. This chain links TRBV2 with TRBJ1-1; perhaps TRBD1 as D (5 bases). This CDR3 is built from 12 residues. From germline, CDR1 is SNHLY and CDR2 FYNNEI. V lost 4 bases and J lost 6, with 9 bases in between. DNA for the CDR3: TGTGCCAGCAGTGGGGGGTCGGCTGAAGCTTTCTTT. Residues: CASSGGSAEAFF.